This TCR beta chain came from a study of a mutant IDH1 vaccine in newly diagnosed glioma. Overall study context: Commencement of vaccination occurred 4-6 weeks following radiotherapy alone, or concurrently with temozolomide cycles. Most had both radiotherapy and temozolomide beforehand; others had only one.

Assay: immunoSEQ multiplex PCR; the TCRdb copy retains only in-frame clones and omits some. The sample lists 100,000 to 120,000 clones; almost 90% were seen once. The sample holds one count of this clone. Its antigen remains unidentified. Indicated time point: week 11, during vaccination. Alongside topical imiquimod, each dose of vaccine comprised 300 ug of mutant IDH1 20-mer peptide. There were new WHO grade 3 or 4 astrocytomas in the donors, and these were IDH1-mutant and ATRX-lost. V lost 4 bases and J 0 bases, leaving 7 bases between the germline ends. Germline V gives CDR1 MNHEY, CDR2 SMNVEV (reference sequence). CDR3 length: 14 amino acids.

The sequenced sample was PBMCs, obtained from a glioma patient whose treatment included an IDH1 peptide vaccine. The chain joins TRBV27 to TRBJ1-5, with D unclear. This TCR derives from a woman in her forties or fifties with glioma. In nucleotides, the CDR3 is TGTGCCAGCAGTTCGGACCGTAGCAATCAGCCCCAGCATTTT. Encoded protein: CASSSDRSNQPQHF.